This entry concerns a single T cell receptor (beta chain). The data were obtained in a study of shared T cell receptors in the human thymus. Profiling relied on immunoSEQ multiplex PCR, and the TCRdb table lists in-frame clones only, not all of them. The table records hundreds of thousands of clones, about 80% of them present only once. Trimming stripped 1 base from V and 0 bases from J, with 15 bases between. Germline V gene data show CDR1 as LGHNA and CDR2 as YNFKEQ. The CDR3 extends over 17 amino acids. This sample was also put to use in a study of human thymus T cells. That paper adds: It was from resections taken during corrective heart surgery that the thymus tissue came. In thymic and blood repertoires alike, V and J usage looked biased. Related research reported highly overlapping thymic repertoires among unrelated individuals.

The source material was thymocytes. This chain joins TRBV4-2 and TRBJ2-5; a possible D gene is TRBD2 (5 bases). This clonotype was obtained from a boy less than two years old with a congenital heart defect. CDR3 DNA: TGTGCCAGCAGCCAAGTTTTACGGGGAGTGAACCAAGAGACCCAGTACTTC. Translating it yields CASSQVLRGVNQETQYF.